This T cell receptor beta chain was observed in a study of cytomegalovirus exposure and HLA in healthy donors. This PCR relied on a set of 60 Vbeta primers and 13 Jbeta primers. TCRdb keeps only in-frame clones here, not all; method: immunoSEQ multiplex PCR. The top ten hold 1.5% to 2% of the sample, which has approximately 210,000 clones, around 80% seen once. Germline V CDR1 and CDR2: MNHEY, SMNVEV (reference sequence). With 3 bases clipped from V and 5 bases from J, the junction kept 7 bases outside the gene matches. The CDR3 is 15 amino acids. This clone was recorded once. The sample consisted of PBMCs. The source of this sequence is a man aged 18 to 30 in good health and CMV-seronegative. The chain employs TRBV27 and TRBJ2-7; 10 bases line up with TRBD2. The CDR3 DNA sequence: TGTGCCAGCAGTTTGACAGCGGGAGGGCCCCACGAGCAGTACTTC. Protein sequence: CASSLTAGGPHEQYF.